This entry describes one T cell receptor (beta chain). The target antigen is unknown. Per the germline V gene, CDR1 is SGHTA and CDR2 is FQGNSA. The CDR3 spans 18 residues. Germline trimming cut 4 bases from V and 9 bases from J; bases unmatched to any gene: 13. TCRdb's table, derived via immunoSEQ multiplex PCR, lists solely in-frame clones and lacks some. The table records some 130,000 clones, 90% to 95% of them present only once. The data are from a study of T cell responses to AZD1222 COVID-19 vaccine. Points from the study as a whole: Females outnumbered males among donors, who were mostly white British; clonal diversity was possibly underestimated. Repertoires in all cases were sampled only once the peak T cell response had passed.

The J gene is TRBJ1-6, the V gene TRBV7-2; 12 positions match TRBD1. The sample was peripheral blood, taken on day 0 of AZD1222 vaccination. The clonotype originates from an adult in good health. This chain's CDR3 is CASSSTRDRGRGASPLHF. CDR3 coding DNA: TGTGCCAGCAGCTCCACCAGGGACAGGGGGCGAGGAGCTTCACCCCTCCACTTT.